One and the same sample provided the 15 T cell receptor beta chains below, sequenced in a study of CD8 T cell repertoires and HIV-1 epitope variants (TCRdb year 2020). Which antigens these TCRs recognize remains unknown. The library was produced with the immunoSEQ multiplex PCR assay. The clones in this table, taken by TCRdb from immuneACCESS, are in-frame only. Not every clone is retained; where verified, under half of the shortfall comes from an unresolved V gene, and the cause of the rest is unknown. The sample table holds approximately 4,700 clones, of which around 68% were seen once. The ten biggest clones cover about 42% of the sample. The sequencing sample was made of cultured CD8+ T cells derived from PBMCs. Receptors originate from a male donor with HIV.

The chain is built from TRBV7-8 and TRBJ2-1; possibly TRBD2 for D (5 bases). Trimming took off 1 base at V and 4 bases at J, with 11 bases between the two ends. Germline V gene sequence: CDR1 SGHVS, CDR2 FQNEAQ. The CDR3 length is 15 residues. In DNA, the CDR3 is TGTGCCAGCAGCTTAGAGAGCGGTACTTACAATGAGCAGTTCTTC. Translation gives CASSLESGTYNEQFF.

The chain has TRBV13 and TRBJ2-5; D is undetermined. This CDR3 is 14 amino acids long. Germline V gene data show CDR1 as PRHDT and CDR2 as FYEKMQ (reference sequence). V was shortened by 0 bases and J by 1 base, with 6 bases between the two germline ends. CDR3 DNA sequence: TGTGCCAGCAGCTTAGGCCAGCTCCAAGAGACCCAGTACTTC. This codes for CASSLGQLQETQYF.

The sample holds a few counts of this clone. This chain joins TRBV5-6 and TRBJ1-1; D perhaps matches TRBD1 (6 bases). V was shortened by 0 bases and J by 3 bases, with 9 bases between the two germline ends. The CDR3 runs 14 residues. CDR1 and CDR2 from the germline V gene are SGHDT and YYEEEE. The CDR3 loop is CASSLGTAYTEAFF. CDR3 nucleotides: TGTGCCAGCAGCTTGGGGACAGCATACACTGAAGCTTTCTTT.

This clone appeared a few times. This sample also contains other DNA sequences that code for the same CDR3. This chain connects TRBV7-2 to TRBJ1-5; D call uncertain. Trimming removed 2 bases from V and 4 bases from J, with 6 bases in between. CDR1 SGHTA and CDR2 FQGNSA come from the germline V gene. This CDR3 region has 13 residues. CDR3 bases: TGTGCCAGCAGCTTACGGCCTAATCAGCCCCAGCATTTT. Protein: CASSLRPNQPQHF. Full variable domain (remainder filled in from reference TRBV7-2 and TRBJ1-5): GAGVSQSPSNKVTEKGKDVELRCDPISGHTALYWYRQSLGQGLEFLIYFQGNSAPDKSGLPSDRFSAERTGGSVSTLTIQRTQQEDSAVYLCASSLRPNQPQHFGDGTRLSIL.

V is TRBV19 and J is TRBJ1-1; D gene uncertain. The CDR3 length is 11 residues. Germline-derived CDR1 and CDR2 are LNHDA and SQIVND (reference sequence). V dropped 7 bases and J dropped 4 bases, with 7 bases sitting between them. CDR3 sequence: CASNLGTEAFF. The DNA of the CDR3 is TGTGCCAGTAATTTGGGCACTGAAGCTTTCTTT. The entire variable domain, with the rest obtained from reference TRBV19 and TRBJ1-1, is as follows: DGGITQSPKYLFRKEGQNVTLSCEQNLNHDAMYWYRQDPGQGLRLIYYSQIVNDFQKGDIAEGYSVSREKKESFPLTVTSAQKNPTAFYLCASNLGTEAFFGQGTRLTVV.

J is TRBJ1-3 and V is TRBV9; no clear D. Trimming stripped 0 bases from V and 0 bases from J, with 10 bases between. Germline V gene lookup returns CDR1 SGDLS and CDR2 YYNGEE. The CDR3 spans 16 residues. For the CDR3, the DNA is TGTGCCAGCAGCGTAGCCCCAACAGACTCTGGAAACACCATATATTTT. It yields the protein CASSVAPTDSGNTIYF.

This chain links TRBV7-8 with TRBJ2-7; D gene unclear. The CDR3 sequence is 14 residues long. Germline CDR1 and CDR2: SGHVS and FQNEAQ. Between the trimmed V and J ends, which lost 5 bases and 0 bases, there was a span of 11 bases. CDR3 in amino acids: CASSRAAASYEQYF. In DNA, the CDR3 is TGTGCCAGCAGCCGCGCGGCAGCCTCCTACGAGCAGTACTTC.

This clone was observed a handful of times. This chain joins TRBV9 and TRBJ2-7; TRBD1 matches at 9 bases. Per the germline V gene, CDR1 is SGDLS and CDR2 is YYNGEE. Losses at the gene ends were 3 bases for V and 6 bases for J; bases not matched to a gene: 4. The CDR3 extends over 13 amino acids. The CDR3 DNA reads TGTGCCAGCAGCGGGACAGGGGCCGGCGAGCAGTACTTC. Protein: CASSGTGAGEQYF.

V usage is TRBV7-9 and J usage is TRBJ2-2; 8 bases fit TRBD1. V was clipped by 5 bases and J by 7 bases; unmatched bases: 6. CDR3 length equals 14 residues. Germline assignment: CDR1 SEHNR and CDR2 FQNEAQ (reference sequence). The CDR3 coding sequence is TGTGCCAGCAGCCCACGGACAGGGAACGGGGAGCTGTTTTTT. Residues: CASSPRTGNGELFF. Full variable domain (missing parts from reference TRBV7-9 and TRBJ2-2): DTGVSQNPRHKITKRGQNVTFRCDPISEHNRLYWYRQTLGQGPEFLTYFQNEAQLEKSRLLSDRFSAERPKGSFSTLEIQRTEQGDSAMYLCASSPRTGNGELFFGEGSRLTVL.

The chain is built from TRBV15 and TRBJ2-3; D possibly corresponds to TRBD2 (5 bases). This CDR3 comprises 14 residues. V was trimmed by 0 bases and J by 3 bases, leaving 7 bases between them. The V gene's germline CDR1 is LNHNV and CDR2 YYDKDF (reference sequence). The CDR3 bases are TGTGCCACCAGCAGAGATCCGGGAACAGATACGCAGTATTTT. Translating gives CATSRDPGTDTQYF. Together with reference TRBV15 and TRBJ2-3, the CDR3 gives the full variable domain: DAMVIQNPRYQVTQFGKPVTLSCSQTLNHNVMYWYQQKSSQAPKLLFHYYDKDFNNEADTPDNFQSRRPNTSFCFLDIRSPGLGDTAMYLCATSRDPGTDTQYFGPGTRLTVL.

This sequence joins TRBV5-6 and TRBJ2-1, with D uncertain. The germline CDR1 and CDR2 sequences are SGHDT and YYEEEE. Deletions cut 4 bases from V and 0 bases from J, with 17 bases between. The CDR3 extends over 17 amino acids. The DNA for the CDR3 is TGTGCCAGCAGCCCGTCGAAGGGTGCCCTCTCCTACAATGAGCAGTTCTTC. This encodes CASSPSKGALSYNEQFF.

The V gene is TRBV7-2, the J gene TRBJ1-3, with D tentatively TRBD1 (6 bases). The CDR3 loop spans 16 amino acids. The germline V gene encodes CDR1 SGHTA and CDR2 FQGNSA. Trimming pared 5 bases from V and 4 bases from J, leaving 18 bases between. The CDR3 is CASSPPSAGTGNTIYF. CDR3 sequence (DNA): TGTGCCAGCAGCCCCCCCTCGGCCGGGACAGGAAACACCATATATTTT.

The chain employs TRBV15 and TRBJ2-5; 7 nucleotides align to TRBD1. V trimming: 2 bases; J trimming: 5 bases; junction bases outside the gene matches: 17. CDR3 size: 18 residues. Germline values: CDR1 LNHNV, CDR2 YYDKDF (reference sequence). CDR3 amino acids: CATSRKANRGDLEETQYF. As DNA, the CDR3 is TGTGCCACCAGCAGAAAGGCTAACAGGGGAGATCTTGAGGAGACCCAGTACTTC.

The V and J genes are TRBV7-9 and TRBJ2-1; TRBD2 matches 10 bases. CDR1 SEHNR and CDR2 FQNEAQ come from the germline V gene (reference sequence). V shed 5 bases, J shed 2 bases, and the junction held 12 bases outside the gene matches. The CDR3 consists of 18 residues. The CDR3 loop reads CASSPAGLAGATYNEQFF. For the CDR3, the DNA is TGTGCCAGCAGCCCCGCGGGGCTAGCGGGGGCGACCTACAATGAGCAGTTCTTC. Filled out from reference TRBV7-9 and TRBJ2-1, the complete variable domain reads DTGVSQNPRHKITKRGQNVTFRCDPISEHNRLYWYRQTLGQGPEFLTYFQNEAQLEKSRLLSDRFSAERPKGSFSTLEIQRTEQGDSAMYLCASSPAGLAGATYNEQFFGPGTRLTVL.

This clone was recorded once. The gene calls are TRBV27 and TRBJ2-1; either TRBD1 or TRBD2 may supply D (5 bases each). With 3 bases removed from V and 1 base from J, the gap between germline ends came to 19 bases. There are 18 residues in the CDR3. Germline V gives CDR1 MNHEY, CDR2 SMNVEV (reference sequence). CDR3 in amino acids: CASSLGVGQGYSYNEQFF. CDR3 sequence (DNA): TGTGCCAGCAGTTTGGGGGTAGGCCAGGGATATTCCTACAATGAGCAGTTCTTC.